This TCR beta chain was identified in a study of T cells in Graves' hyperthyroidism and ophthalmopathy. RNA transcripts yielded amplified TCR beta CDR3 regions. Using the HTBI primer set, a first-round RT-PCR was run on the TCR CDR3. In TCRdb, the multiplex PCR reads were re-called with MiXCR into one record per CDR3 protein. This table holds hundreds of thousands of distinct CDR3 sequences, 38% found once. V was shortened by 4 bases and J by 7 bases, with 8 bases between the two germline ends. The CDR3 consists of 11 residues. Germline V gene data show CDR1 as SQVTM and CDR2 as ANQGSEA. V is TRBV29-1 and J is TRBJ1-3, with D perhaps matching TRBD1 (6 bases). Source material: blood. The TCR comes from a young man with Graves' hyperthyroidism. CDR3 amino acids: CSVGQANTIYF. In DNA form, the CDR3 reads TGCAGCGTTGGACAGGCGAACACCATATATTTT. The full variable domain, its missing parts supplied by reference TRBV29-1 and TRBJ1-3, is SAVISQKPSRDICQRGTSLTIQCQVDSQVTMMFWYRQQPGQSLTLIATANQGSEATYESGFVIDKFPISRPNLTFSTLTVSNMSPEDSSIYLCSVGQANTIYFGEGSWLTVV.